This TCR beta chain comes out of a study of T cell responses to AZD1222 COVID-19 vaccine. Generated by immunoSEQ multiplex PCR, the TCRdb table keeps only in-frame clones and is missing some. In the table there are 100,000 to 150,000 clones, about 90% of which are singletons. Study results and caveats: Distributed over spike, vaccine-associated CD4 TCRs predominated at 160-218 and 743-854. Among AZD1222 vaccinees, only five to seven were seropositive at baseline. Of spike-specific TCRs, nearly half reportedly target regions left unmutated in variants. Donors skewed white British and female; clonal diversity was possibly underestimated.

Notes on this clone: The antigen remains unidentified.

This CDR3 is 16 amino acids long. V was pared by 5 bases and J by 3 bases, with 8 bases of the junction left unmatched. The germline V gene has CDR1 SGHVS and CDR2 FNYEAQ. Source: peripheral blood, taken on day 0 of MenACWY control vaccination. The sequence came from an adult in good health. The rearrangement joins TRBV7-6 to TRBJ2-2; 8 bases are shared with TRBD2. CDR3: CASSPSGGGDTGELFF. The CDR3 nucleotides read TGTGCCAGCAGCCCCTCCGGGGGGGGAGACACCGGGGAGCTGTTTTTT.